These 24 T cell receptor beta chains came from one sample sequenced in a study of beta chain features in type 1 diabetes. Every bit of the isolated RNA underwent reverse transcription, so sequencing read expressed TCRB transcripts. TCRdb's copy holds only in-frame clones and misses some; the assay was immunoSEQ multiplex PCR. The profile covers under 300,000 clones, with about 26% appearing a single time and roughly 4.1% taken by the ten largest. The sequenced material came from central memory CD4+ T cells from blood. These receptors all come from a man aged 25-40 years in good health.

The chain couples TRBV30 to TRBJ2-2; D unresolved. Trimming stripped 5 bases from V and 3 bases from J, with 19 bases between. CDR1 and CDR2 from the germline V gene are GTSNPN and SVGIG (reference sequence). The CDR3 contains 16 residues. The CDR3 sequence: CAWALDDISYTGELFF. CDR3 in DNA: TGTGCCTGGGCTTTAGACGACATATCTTACACCGGGGAGCTGTTTTTT.

This clone showed up just a few times. The same CDR3 arises from other DNA sequences in this sample as well. V usage is TRBV30 and J usage is TRBJ2-7; no reliable D call. Germline-derived CDR1 and CDR2 are GTSNPN and SVGIG (reference sequence). V shed 1 base and J shed 0 bases, with 1 base lying between them. This CDR3 comprises 11 residues. The chain's CDR3 is CAWSDSYEQYF. The CDR3 DNA is TGTGCCTGGAGTGACTCCTACGAGCAGTACTTC.

This clone was seen a handful of times. This chain connects TRBV18 to TRBJ2-7, with 7 bases fitting TRBD1. Germline V gene data show CDR1 as KGHSH and CDR2 as LQKENI. This CDR3 is 14 amino acids long. J was trimmed by 2 bases and V by 6 bases; bases with no gene match: 7. CDR3 sequence reads: CASSPAQGPYEQYF. CDR3 DNA sequence: TGTGCCAGCTCTCCCGCACAGGGGCCCTACGAGCAGTACTTC.

This clone turned up a few times. V usage is TRBV9 and J usage is TRBJ2-1; 9 bases are shared with TRBD1. V shed 3 bases, J shed 8 bases, and the junction held 9 bases outside the gene matches. The CDR3 has 15 amino acids. Germline V lookup: CDR1 SGDLS, CDR2 YYNGEE. CDR3 coding DNA: TGTGCCAGCAGCGCGGGACAGGGTAGATTGGATGAGCAGTTCTTC. Protein product: CASSAGQGRLDEQFF.

The table lists this clone with a few counts. V gene TRBV5-6 combines with J gene TRBJ2-7, with a weak D call TRBD2 (6 bases). Germline V lookup: CDR1 SGHDT, CDR2 YYEEEE. Between the trimmed V and J ends, which lost 6 bases and 0 bases, there was a span of 13 bases. The CDR3 is made up of 14 amino acids. CDR3: CASTPGLDSYEQYF. The CDR3 DNA is TGTGCCAGCACCCCGGGACTTGACTCCTACGAGCAGTACTTC.

This clone was seen only a few times. The chain uses TRBV29-1 and TRBJ2-7; TRBD2 agrees at 8 bases. The ends lost 7 bases at V and 2 bases at J; junction bases unmatched: 7. Germline CDR1 is SQVTM and CDR2 is ANQGSEA. CDR3 length: 13 residues. Here the CDR3 DNA reads TGCAGCGCCTCGGGTAGCGGGGCCTACGAGCAGTACTTC. Protein: CSASGSGAYEQYF.

The chain employs TRBV27 and TRBJ1-6, with no clear D. The CDR3 runs 14 residues. Germline CDR1 MNHEY, CDR2 SMNVEV (reference sequence). The V end lost 7 bases, the J end lost 11 bases, and 18 bases lay between the germline ends. The CDR3 coding sequence is TGTGCCAGCAAGCCCCTCAACGATGGGGCACCCCTCCACTTT. Protein sequence: CASKPLNDGAPLHF.

This clone was observed a few times. The chain couples TRBV7-9 to TRBJ2-7, with D perhaps matching TRBD2 (6 bases). The CDR3 consists of 13 residues. Germline values: CDR1 SEHNR, CDR2 FQNEAQ (reference sequence). With 5 bases removed from V and 6 bases from J, the gap between germline ends came to 14 bases. The CDR3 protein is CASSNALGSEQYF. The CDR3 nucleotides are TGTGCCAGCAGCAACGCCCTCGGGAGCGAGCAGTACTTC.

Points on this clone: A much more abundant neighbour one base away suggests this may be a read error. The same CDR3 also results from other DNA sequences found in this sample. The rearrangement joins TRBV7-9 to TRBJ2-7; D remains ambiguous. Germline V CDR1 and CDR2: SEHNR, FQNEAQ (reference sequence). This CDR3 region has 11 residues. Trimming took 2 bases from V and 3 from J, leaving 2 bases between them. The CDR3 DNA sequence: TGTGCCAGCAGCTTAAACTACGAGCAGTACTTC. Its protein is CASSLNYEQYF.

This CDR3 reads CASGPGWDEQFF. The CDR3 region has the DNA TGTGCCAGCGGACCAGGGTGGGATGAGCAGTTCTTC. The chain recombines TRBV28 with TRBJ2-1; D may be TRBD1 (5 bases). The germline V and J ends were trimmed by 8 bases and 8 bases, with 13 bases remaining between them. CDR1 is MDHEN and CDR2 is SYDVKM in the germline V gene. The CDR3 extends over 12 amino acids.

There are a few counts of this clone. This sequence joins TRBV7-9 and TRBJ1-4; tentatively, D is TRBD1 (6 bases). In germline, CDR1 is SEHNR, CDR2 FQNEAQ (reference sequence). The CDR3 loop spans 14 amino acids. Trimming removed 3 bases from V and 4 bases from J, with 9 bases in between. The CDR3 region is CASSFGQINEKLFF. The CDR3 DNA sequence: TGTGCCAGCAGCTTCGGACAGATTAATGAAAAACTGTTTTTT.

This clone was seen a handful of times. The chain carries TRBV30 and TRBJ2-5; 9 bases agree with TRBD1. The J segment lost 4 bases and the V segment lost 4 bases, leaving 10 bases of the junction unmatched. The CDR3 runs to 15 residues. The germline V gene encodes CDR1 GTSNPN and CDR2 SVGIG (reference sequence). In DNA, the CDR3 is TGTGCCTGGATTAAAACCGGGACAGGGCGAGAGACCCAGTACTTC. Protein sequence: CAWIKTGTGRETQYF.

The chain has TRBV9 and TRBJ2-3, with a possible D match to TRBD1 (6 bases). V lost 3 bases, J lost 3 bases, and 14 bases lay in between. The CDR3 totals 15 residues. The V gene's germline CDR1 is SGDLS and CDR2 YYNGEE. DNA of the CDR3: TGTGCCAGCAGCGCTCAGTCGCAGGGGACAGATACGCAGTATTTT. Protein: CASSAQSQGTDTQYF.

This clone came up a few times. The chain combines TRBV7-6 with TRBJ1-5; possible D gene TRBD1, 6 bases. The CDR3 totals 14 residues. V lost 5 bases, J lost 7 bases, and 15 bases lay in between. Germline values: CDR1 SGHVS, CDR2 FNYEAQ. CDR3 region: CASSHTQGSQPQHF. CDR3 bases: TGTGCCAGCAGCCATACCCAGGGGTCCCAGCCCCAGCATTTT.

The chain links TRBV29-1 to TRBJ2-7; D is possibly TRBD1 (7 bases). The CDR3 consists of 12 residues. Germline CDR1 SQVTM, CDR2 ANQGSEA. The V end was cut by 4 bases, the J end by 5 bases, with 12 bases between. The CDR3 sequence: CSVGPGGNEQYF. CDR3 DNA sequence: TGCAGCGTTGGTCCAGGGGGGAACGAGCAGTACTTC.

The chain recombines TRBV18 with TRBJ2-2; D is unclear. The germline V and J ends were trimmed by 6 bases and 4 bases, with 9 bases remaining between them. Germline V gene data show CDR1 as KGHSH and CDR2 as LQKENI. This CDR3 is 13 amino acids long. CDR3 loop: CASSLQSTGELFF. For the CDR3, the DNA is TGTGCCAGCTCCCTACAGTCCACCGGGGAGCTGTTTTTT.

This clone was detected only a few times. The rearrangement uses TRBV29-1 and TRBJ2-1; no clear D. This CDR3 has 14 amino acids. V was shortened by 1 base and J by 0 bases, with 7 bases between the two germline ends. Germline V gives CDR1 SQVTM, CDR2 ANQGSEA. The CDR3: CSVEGLLSYNEQFF. CDR3 coding DNA: TGCAGCGTTGAAGGGCTCCTCTCCTACAATGAGCAGTTCTTC.

This clone was counted between two and nine times. The chain links TRBV5-4 to TRBJ1-2; the D is unclear. The CDR3 consists of 14 residues. Deletions cut 1 base from V and 4 bases from J, with 11 bases between. The germline V gene has CDR1 SGHNT and CDR2 YYREEE (reference sequence). The CDR3 DNA reads TGTGCCAGCAGCTTGAGCTCTCTGGGCTATGGCTACACCTTC. Encoded protein: CASSLSSLGYGYTF.

CDR3 residues: CAWTSGYQETQYF. The CDR3 region has the DNA TGTGCCTGGACTAGCGGGTACCAAGAGACCCAGTACTTC. V gene TRBV30 combines with J gene TRBJ2-5; 8 bases fit TRBD2. From germline, CDR1 is GTSNPN and CDR2 SVGIG (reference sequence). CDR3 length: 13 residues. The V gene end was trimmed by 4 bases and the J gene end by 0 bases; junction bases not matched to a gene: 1.

DNA of the CDR3: TGTGCCAGCAGCCTGAAGGGACAGGGAGGCGGGGAGCTGTTTTTT. It codes for CASSLKGQGGGELFF. This sequence joins TRBV7-2 and TRBJ2-2; 9 bases agree with TRBD1. The CDR3 totals 15 residues. The junction had 8 bases not matched to a gene; V was cut back by 5 bases and J by 7 bases. CDR1 SGHTA and CDR2 FQGNSA come from the germline V gene.

The chain links TRBV30 to TRBJ2-1; TRBD1 matches at 8 bases. Germline V lookup: CDR1 GTSNPN, CDR2 SVGIG (reference sequence). The CDR3 has 15 residues. V lost 8 bases and J lost 8; bases outside the gene matches: 17. The CDR3, as DNA: TGTGCCGGGACCCGGAGGACAGGGAGTTTCGATGAGCAGTTCTTC. Protein: CAGTRRTGSFDEQFF.

V gene TRBV18 combines with J gene TRBJ1-2; D might be TRBD1 (6 bases). Between the trimmed V and J ends, which lost 6 bases and 5 bases, there was a span of 13 bases. Germline V CDR1 and CDR2: KGHSH, LQKENI. The CDR3 loop spans 13 amino acids. CDR3 bases: TGTGCCAGCTCGCCGGACAGCGGTTATGGCTACACCTTC. This translates into CASSPDSGYGYTF.

Concerning this clone: This sequence is one base from a far larger clone and is likely a read error. The chain employs TRBV20-1 and TRBJ2-1; D might be TRBD2 (5 bases). Looked up from germline, CDR1 is DFQATT and CDR2 is SNEGSKA (reference sequence). CDR3 length: 11 residues. CDR3 coding DNA: TGCAGGCCAAGGCCGGGGAATGAGCAGTTCTTC. This codes for CRPRPGNEQFF.

J is TRBJ2-3 and V is TRBV2; TRBD1 matches 8 bases. The CDR3 consists of 14 residues. The germline gives CDR1 SNHLY, CDR2 FYNNEI. With 3 bases clipped from V and 2 bases from J, the junction kept 1 base outside the gene matches. CDR3 region: CASSDRGLTDTQYF. In nucleotides, the CDR3 is TGTGCCAGCAGTGACAGGGGGCTCACAGATACGCAGTATTTT. The full variable domain, rest sourced from reference TRBV2 and TRBJ2-3, is EPEVTQTPSHQVTQMGQEVILRCVPISNHLYFYWYRQILGQKVEFLVSFYNNEISEKSEIFDDQFSVERPDGSNFTLKIRSTKLEDSAMYFCASSDRGLTDTQYFGPGTRLTVL.